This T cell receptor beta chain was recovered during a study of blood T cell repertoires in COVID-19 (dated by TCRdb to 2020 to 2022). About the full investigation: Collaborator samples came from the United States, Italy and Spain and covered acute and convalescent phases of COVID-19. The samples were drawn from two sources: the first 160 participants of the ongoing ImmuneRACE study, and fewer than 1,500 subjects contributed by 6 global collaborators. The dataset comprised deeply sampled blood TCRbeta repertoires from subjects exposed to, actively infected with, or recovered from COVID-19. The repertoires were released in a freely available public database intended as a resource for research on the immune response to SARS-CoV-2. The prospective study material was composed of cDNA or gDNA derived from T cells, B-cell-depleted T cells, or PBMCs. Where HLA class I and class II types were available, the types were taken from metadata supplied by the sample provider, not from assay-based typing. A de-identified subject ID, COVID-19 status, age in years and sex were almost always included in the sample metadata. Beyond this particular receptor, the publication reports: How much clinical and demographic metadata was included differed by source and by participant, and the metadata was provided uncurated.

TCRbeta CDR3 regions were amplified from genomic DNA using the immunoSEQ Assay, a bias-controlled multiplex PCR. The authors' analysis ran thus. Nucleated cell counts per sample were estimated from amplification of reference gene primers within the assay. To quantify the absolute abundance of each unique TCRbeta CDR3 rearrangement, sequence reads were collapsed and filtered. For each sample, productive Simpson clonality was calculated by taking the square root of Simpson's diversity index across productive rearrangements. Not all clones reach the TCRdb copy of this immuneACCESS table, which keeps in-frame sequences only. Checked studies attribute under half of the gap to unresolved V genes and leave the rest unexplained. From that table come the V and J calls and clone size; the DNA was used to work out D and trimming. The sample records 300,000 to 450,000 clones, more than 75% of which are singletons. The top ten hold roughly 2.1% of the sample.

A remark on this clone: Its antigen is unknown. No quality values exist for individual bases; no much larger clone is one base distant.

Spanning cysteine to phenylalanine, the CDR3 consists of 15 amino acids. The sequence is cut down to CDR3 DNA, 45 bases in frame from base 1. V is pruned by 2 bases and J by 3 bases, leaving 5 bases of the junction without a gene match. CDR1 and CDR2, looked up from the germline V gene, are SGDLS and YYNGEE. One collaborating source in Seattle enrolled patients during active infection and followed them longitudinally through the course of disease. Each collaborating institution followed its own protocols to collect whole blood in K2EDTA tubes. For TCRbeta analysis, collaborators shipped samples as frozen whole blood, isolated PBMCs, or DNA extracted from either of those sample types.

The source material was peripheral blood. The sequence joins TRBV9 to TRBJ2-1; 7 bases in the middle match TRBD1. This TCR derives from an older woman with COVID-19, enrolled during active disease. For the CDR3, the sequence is CASSVIGDSYNEQFF. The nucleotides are TGTGCCAGCAGCGTCATAGGGGACAGCTACAATGAGCAGTTCTTC. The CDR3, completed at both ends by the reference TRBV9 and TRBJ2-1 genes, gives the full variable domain DSGVTQTPKHLITATGQRVTLRCSPRSGDLSVYWYQQSLDQGLQFLIQYYNGEERAKGNILERFSAQQFPDLHSELNLSSLELGDSALYFCASSVIGDSYNEQFFGPGTRLTVL.